These T cell receptor beta chains were read from a single sample in a study of blood T cell repertoires in COVID-19. Clones were read by immunoSEQ multiplex PCR, and TCRdb kept only the in-frame ones, dropping some. The sample comprises roughly 170,000 clones, about 87% of which are singletons, and about a quarter rests with the top ten. The specimen was peripheral blood. The receptors originated from a man in his fifties or sixties with acute or convalescent COVID-19. Each CDR3 is given with its conserved first and last residue. The D gene is left open where the match is weak. Clone size appears in some rows only: once, few, many, or a class for an expanded clone.

J,D,V,size,CDR3,DNA
TRBJ1-4,-,TRBV18,-,CASSPPGGNEKLFF,TGTGCCAGCTCACCACCGGGAGGGAATGAAAAACTGTTTTTT
TRBJ2-7,TRBD2,TRBV7-9,-,CASSLGGGTGAYEQYF,TGTGCCAGCAGCTTAGGGGGGGGGACTGGAGCCTACGAGCAGTACTTC
TRBJ1-3,-,TRBV29-1,-,CSVGVSSGNTIYF,TGCAGCGTTGGAGTAAGCTCTGGAAACACCATATATTTT
TRBJ2-5,TRBD1,TRBV27,-,CASSLSRDRAETQYF,TGTGCCAGCAGTTTATCGCGCGACAGGGCGGAGACCCAGTACTTC
TRBJ1-1,TRBD1,TRBV5-4,once,CASSLDRGLSEAFF,TGTGCCAGCAGCTTGGACAGGGGTTTGTCTGAAGCTTTCTTT
TRBJ1-1,TRBD1,TRBV7-9,few,CASSLDQGAEAFF,TGTGCCAGCAGCTTAGACCAGGGGGCAGAAGCTTTCTTT
TRBJ2-3,TRBD2,TRBV2,-,CASMGGGSTDTQYF,TGTGCCAGCATGGGCGGGGGAAGCACAGATACGCAGTATTTT
TRBJ2-5,TRBD2,TRBV7-7,-,CASSSSPSGGATETQYF,TGTGCCAGCAGCTCTTCTCCTAGCGGGGGGGCCACAGAGACCCAGTACTTC
TRBJ2-5,TRBD2,TRBV19,few,CASSAGLAGPRAQYF,TGTGCCAGTAGTGCGGGACTAGCGGGCCCAAGGGCCCAGTACTTC
TRBJ2-1,TRBD2,TRBV11-3,once,CASSVWASGEDEQFF,TGTGCCAGCAGCGTCTGGGCTAGCGGAGAAGATGAGCAGTTCTTC
TRBJ1-1,-,TRBV10-3,-,CAIRVGQFEAFF,TGTGCCATCAGGGTAGGACAGTTTGAAGCTTTCTTT
TRBJ1-2,-,TRBV30,-,CAWSVSTNYGYTF,TGTGCCTGGAGTGTTTCCACTAACTATGGCTACACCTTC
TRBJ2-1,-,TRBV30,once,CAWSVTRTPGGNEQFF,TGTGCCTGGAGTGTGACTAGGACGCCTGGGGGCAATGAGCAGTTCTTC
TRBJ2-5,TRBD2,TRBV9,-,CASSVGSGSGETQYF,TGTGCCAGCAGCGTCGGTAGCGGGAGTGGCGAGACCCAGTACTTC
TRBJ2-3,-,TRBV7-3,-,CASSLGQSTDTQYF,TGTGCCAGCAGCTTAGGGCAGAGCACAGATACGCAGTATTTT
TRBJ2-5,TRBD1,TRBV24-1,-,CATSDPGTGLEETQYF,TGTGCCACCAGTGATCCAGGGACAGGGCTAGAAGAGACCCAGTACTTC
TRBJ1-2,-,TRBV6-6,-,CASSPDRNYGYTF,TGTGCCAGCAGCCCCGACAGGAACTATGGCTACACCTTC
TRBJ1-1,-,TRBV30,-,CAWSHRVNTEAFF,TGTGCCTGGAGCCACAGAGTGAACACTGAAGCTTTCTTT
TRBJ2-1,TRBD2,TRBV5-1,-,CASSPRLAGPRNEQFF,TGCGCCAGCAGCCCCCGACTAGCGGGCCCCCGCAATGAGCAGTTCTTC
TRBJ1-3,-,TRBV6-6,once,CASTIGQSAGNTIYF,TGTGCCAGCACCATTGGACAGTCTGCTGGAAACACCATATATTTT
TRBJ1-6,TRBD1,TRBV5-1,-,CASSWGQYRSPLHF,TGCGCCAGCAGCTGGGGACAGTACCGTTCACCCCTCCACTTT
TRBJ2-3,-,TRBV4-3,few,CASSQDTSFTDTQYF,TGCGCCAGCAGCCAAGATACAAGTTTCACAGATACGCAGTATTTT
TRBJ1-5,-,TRBV30,-,CAWSPRSGLQPQHF,TGTGCCTGGAGCCCAAGGTCGGGTTTACAGCCCCAGCATTTT
TRBJ1-5,-,TRBV19,-,CASSPRSREPQHF,TGTGCCAGTAGTCCCCGGAGCCGGGAGCCCCAGCATTTT
TRBJ1-4,TRBD1,TRBV4-3,-,CASSHGQGSVEKLFF,TGCGCCAGCAGCCATGGACAGGGTTCAGTTGAAAAACTGTTTTTT
TRBJ2-2,-,TRBV4-1,-,CASGGVNTGELFF,TGCGCCAGCGGGGGCGTCAACACCGGGGAGCTGTTTTTT
TRBJ2-5,TRBD2,TRBV9,-,CASSVDVIAGGKETQYF,TGTGCCAGCAGCGTAGATGTGATAGCGGGGGGAAAGGAGACCCAGTACTTC
TRBJ2-7,TRBD2,TRBV6-5,-,CASMGSGKFDEQYF,TGTGCCAGCATGGGTAGCGGGAAGTTTGACGAGCAGTACTTC
TRBJ1-6,-,TRBV18,once,CASSPGHVSSYNSPLHF,TGTGCCAGCTCACCGGGACACGTTAGCTCCTATAATTCACCCCTCCACTTT
TRBJ1-3,-,TRBV7-9,-,CASSLVTVQGGGNTIYF,TGTGCCAGCAGTTTGGTCACCGTACAGGGCGGTGGAAACACCATATATTTT
TRBJ1-3,-,TRBV19,-,CASTESNGNTIYF,TGTGCCAGTACGGAGAGCAACGGAAACACCATATATTTT
TRBJ1-4,TRBD1,TRBV10-2,-,CASRMTGDGEKLFF,TGCGCCAGCAGGATGACAGGGGATGGGGAAAAACTGTTTTTT
TRBJ1-1,-,TRBV19,once,CASSIDRGTEAFF,TGTGCCAGTAGTATAGACAGGGGTACTGAAGCTTTCTTT
TRBJ2-2,-,TRBV9,-,CASSPLTEPITGELFF,TGTGCCAGCAGCCCCCTGACAGAACCCATCACCGGGGAGCTGTTTTTT
TRBJ1-1,-,TRBV5-1,once,CASSLAQGLTEAFF,TGCGCCAGCAGCTTGGCCCAGGGCCTCACTGAAGCTTTCTTT
TRBJ2-3,-,TRBV14,-,CASSQGWGGSTDTQYF,TGTGCCAGCAGCCAAGGGTGGGGCGGAAGCACAGATACGCAGTATTTT
TRBJ1-2,-,TRBV9,-,CASSNPGVGYGYTF,TGTGCCAGCAGCAACCCAGGGGTTGGCTATGGCTACACCTTC